The TCR beta chain under discussion was sequenced for a study of blood T cell repertoires in COVID-19. As for the study in general: T cells, B-cell-depleted T cells, or PBMCs provided the cDNA or gDNA that served as material.

Germline CDR1 MNHNS, CDR2 SASEGT. Trimming removed 2 bases from V and 5 bases from J, with 16 bases in between. This CDR3 contains 16 residues. Study processing details: Amplification of reference gene primers provided the estimated nucleated cell counts. Clones were sequenced by immunoSEQ multiplex PCR, and TCRdb holds only the in-frame ones, with some missing. V and J calls and clone size follow that table, whereas D and trimming were derived from the DNA. In the table there are roughly 74,000 clones, about 88% of which are singletons. Sequenced: peripheral blood. This receptor was identified in a man aged 65-85 years with active or convalescent COVID-19. The chain has TRBV6-1 and TRBJ2-1; D might be TRBD2 (5 bases). CDR3 sequence reads: CASSELGGSDHNEQFF. CDR3 sequence (DNA): TGTGCCAGCAGTGAACTGGGTGGGAGCGACCACAATGAGCAGTTCTTC.